This TCR beta chain came from a study of identical twins. This clonotype was seen more than once but under ten times. Its antigen is currently unknown. TCRdb reprocessed the 5' RACE reads via MiXCR and lists one record per CDR3 protein. The table includes 750,000 to 950,000 distinct CDR3 sequences, approximately 13% detected once. Study observations and caveats: A cross-sectional statistical analysis, not follow-up of the same donors, supported the conclusions.

This CDR3 has 15 amino acids. Germline assignment: CDR1 ENHRY and CDR2 SYGVKD. V dropped 7 bases and J dropped 4 bases, with 19 bases sitting between them. Every donor was a healthy Caucasian. These data were also reused for a study on yellow fever vaccine responses in identical twins.

The chain links TRBV10-3 to TRBJ1-1; D is perhaps TRBD1 (5 bases). The sequencing sample was made of PBMCs. This clonotype originated in a woman aged 18-29 years in good health. The CDR3 protein is CAIIAFRGGSTEAFF. In DNA, the CDR3 is TGTGCCATCATAGCATTCCGGGGGGGTAGCACTGAAGCTTTCTTT.